This T cell receptor beta chain was sequenced during a study of pediatric ulcerative colitis. Study-wide findings and caveats: A couple of patients' blood samples yielded substantially fewer templates. Ulcerative colitis patients shared more blood-rectal clones than controls. Acute severe colitis showed lower rectal diversity from clonal expansions.

Worth noting for this clone: No antigen is known for it.

The germline gives CDR1 MGHDK, CDR2 SYGVNS. CDR3 length equals 15 residues. V was pared by 3 bases and J by 1 base, with 3 bases of the junction left unmatched. Data came from immunoSEQ multiplex PCR; TCRdb stores just in-frame clones and leaves some out. The sample records about 64,000 clones, 70% to 90% being singletons. This TCR was sampled from a boy aged 5-17 years with severe ulcerative colitis. The source material was blood. V gene TRBV25-1 combines with J gene TRBJ2-7; the match to TRBD2 covers 10 bases. The CDR3 loop is CASSDSSGSSYEQYF. CDR3 in DNA: TGTGCCAGCAGTGATTCTAGCGGGAGTTCCTACGAGCAGTACTTC.